These 15 T cell receptor beta chains came from one sample sequenced in a study of blood T cell repertoires in COVID-19. The table came from immunoSEQ multiplex PCR; TCRdb's copy has only in-frame clones and leaves some out. The data contain more than 400,000 clones, about 90% of them seen just once; the ten biggest clones take up 0.6% to 0.7%. Source material: PBMCs or T cells enriched from blood (not recorded which). The receptor set was obtained from a man aged 18 to 29 who had recovered from COVID-19.

This chain connects TRBV7-9 to TRBJ1-1; D perhaps matches TRBD1 (6 bases). Germline V gene lookup returns CDR1 SEHNR and CDR2 FQNEAQ (reference sequence). V lost 5 bases and J lost 5, with 21 bases in between. This CDR3 spans 16 amino acids. The DNA for the CDR3 is TGTGCCAGCAGCCACCTCGGGGGCGGGAGTGATACTGAAGCTTTCTTT. Its protein is CASSHLGGGSDTEAFF.

The V gene is TRBV28, the J gene TRBJ2-3; weak D call: TRBD2 (5 bases). Deletions cut 7 bases from V and 4 bases from J, with 21 bases between. The CDR3 is 16 amino acids. The V gene's germline CDR1 is MDHEN and CDR2 SYDVKM. CDR3 amino acids: CASNFRRGGGADTQYF. Here the CDR3 DNA reads TGTGCCAGCAACTTCCGGAGAGGTGGAGGCGCAGATACGCAGTATTTT.

This clone was observed a few times. The rearrangement links TRBV11-2 to TRBJ1-1; D is unresolved. Germline V gives CDR1 SGHAT, CDR2 FQNNGV. The CDR3 consists of 14 residues. Trimming stripped 1 base from V and 3 bases from J, with 9 bases between. CDR3 region: CASSLVRGYTEAFF. The CDR3 DNA follows: TGTGCCAGCAGCTTAGTACGCGGGTACACTGAAGCTTTCTTT.

The sample holds a few counts of this clone. The J gene is TRBJ1-1, the V gene TRBV12-3 or TRBV12-4, with TRBD1 as a possible D gene (5 bases). The CDR3 has 13 residues. Between the trimmed V and J ends, which lost 6 bases and 1 base, there was a span of 9 bases. The CDR3 protein is CASSTTENTEAFF. CDR3 DNA sequence: TGTGCCAGCAGCACGACAGAGAACACTGAAGCTTTCTTT.

The rearrangement joins TRBV5-5 to TRBJ1-5; 9 bases match TRBD1. The CDR3 has 16 amino acids. Germline V gives CDR1 SGHKS, CDR2 YYEKEE (reference sequence). V dropped 4 bases and J dropped 2; count of bases not matched to a gene: 7. For the CDR3, the DNA is TGTGCCAGCAGCGCTGGGACAGGGATTGGCAATCAGCCCCAGCATTTT. The encoded protein is CASSAGTGIGNQPQHF.

The chain carries TRBV28 and TRBJ2-1; a possible D gene is TRBD2 (5 bases). Germline V gene lookup returns CDR1 MDHEN and CDR2 SYDVKM. V was trimmed by 7 bases and J by 8 bases, leaving 15 bases between them. The CDR3 is 13 amino acids. For the CDR3, the DNA is TGTGCCAGCAATCTCGGGCCCGGGGATGAGCAGTTCTTC. It translates to CASNLGPGDEQFF.

The chain couples TRBV30 to TRBJ1-5; the D gene is possibly TRBD1 (6 bases). V lost 7 bases and J 0 bases, leaving 13 bases between the germline ends. Looked up from germline, CDR1 is GTSNPN and CDR2 is SVGIG (reference sequence). This CDR3 has 14 residues. The CDR3 reads CAFTQGYSNQPQHF. CDR3 coding DNA: TGTGCCTTTACTCAGGGGTATAGCAATCAGCCCCAGCATTTT.

This clone occurred a few times. This chain joins TRBV12-3 or TRBV12-4 and TRBJ1-1; the match to TRBD1 covers 7 bases. Trimming at V came to 3 bases and at J to 4 bases, leaving 2 bases not matched to a gene. There are 13 residues in the CDR3. In DNA form, the CDR3 reads TGTGCCAGCAGTTTCTCAGGGGGCACTGAAGCTTTCTTT. It specifies CASSFSGGTEAFF.

CDR3 nucleotides: TGCGCCAGCAGCTTAGGGAGCATGAACACTGAAGCTTTCTTT. This encodes CASSLGSMNTEAFF. This chain uses TRBV5-1 with TRBJ1-1; no firm D call. Germline loops: CDR1 SGHRS, CDR2 YFSETQ. The CDR3 runs 14 residues. V was shortened by 2 bases and J by 0 bases, with 8 bases between the two germline ends.

The chain joins TRBV29-1 to TRBJ2-7; D perhaps matches TRBD1 (5 bases). Germline loops: CDR1 SQVTM, CDR2 ANQGSEA. The CDR3 runs to 12 residues. V was shortened by 4 bases and J by 5 bases, with 12 bases between the two germline ends. The DNA for the CDR3 is TGCAGCGTTGTATCCAGGGTCAACGAGCAGTACTTC. This codes for CSVVSRVNEQYF.

V usage is TRBV19 and J usage is TRBJ1-4; a weak D match, TRBD1 (5 bases). Germline V gene sequence: CDR1 LNHDA, CDR2 SQIVND (reference sequence). The V gene lost 3 bases and the J gene lost 6 bases, with 11 bases spanning the gap. The CDR3 covers 14 residues. CDR3 sequence reads: CASSMGGADEKLFF. CDR3 sequence (DNA): TGTGCCAGTAGTATGGGAGGGGCCGATGAAAAACTGTTTTTT.

The chain has TRBV6-5 and TRBJ1-6; the match to TRBD1 covers 9 bases. V lost 7 bases and J lost 4; bases outside the gene matches: 5. This CDR3 is built from 15 residues. The germline gives CDR1 MNHEY, CDR2 SVGAGI. CDR3 DNA: TGTGCCAGCATTTCCGGGACAGGGTATAATTCACCCCTCCACTTT. Translating it yields CASISGTGYNSPLHF.

This clone was detected only once. V is TRBV2 and J is TRBJ1-4, with a weak D call TRBD1 (5 bases). CDR3 length: 13 amino acids. CDR1 and CDR2 (germline): SNHLY, FYNNEI. V was cut by 4 bases and J by 5 bases, with 8 bases left in between. CDR3 in amino acids: CASSVKGNEKLFF. The CDR3 bases are TGTGCCAGCAGTGTGAAGGGGAATGAAAAACTGTTTTTT.

This chain uses TRBV28 with TRBJ1-2, with 9 bases that match TRBD1. CDR1 and CDR2 (germline): MDHEN, SYDVKM. The V and J ends lost 8 bases and 5 bases, in that order; junction bases with no gene match: 3. The CDR3 has 12 residues. CDR3 amino acids: CASWDRVYGYTF. The CDR3 DNA reads TGTGCCAGCTGGGACAGGGTTTATGGCTACACCTTC.

This chain joins TRBV5-1 and TRBJ2-4; TRBD1 might be the D (5 bases). Per the germline V gene, CDR1 is SGHRS and CDR2 is YFSETQ. This CDR3 is 16 amino acids long. Trimming stripped 0 bases from V and 0 bases from J, with 10 bases between. Here the CDR3 DNA reads TGCGCCAGCAGCTTGGAAGCAGGGCTAGCCAAAAACATTCAGTACTTC. Translated: CASSLEAGLAKNIQYF. Looking up the rest from reference TRBV5-1 and TRBJ2-4 gives the full variable domain: KAGVTQTPRYLIKTRGQQVTLSCSPISGHRSVSWYQQTPGQGLQFLFEYFSETQRNKGNFPGRFSGRQFSNSRSEMNVSTLELGDSALYLCASSLEAGLAKNIQYFGAGTRLSVL.